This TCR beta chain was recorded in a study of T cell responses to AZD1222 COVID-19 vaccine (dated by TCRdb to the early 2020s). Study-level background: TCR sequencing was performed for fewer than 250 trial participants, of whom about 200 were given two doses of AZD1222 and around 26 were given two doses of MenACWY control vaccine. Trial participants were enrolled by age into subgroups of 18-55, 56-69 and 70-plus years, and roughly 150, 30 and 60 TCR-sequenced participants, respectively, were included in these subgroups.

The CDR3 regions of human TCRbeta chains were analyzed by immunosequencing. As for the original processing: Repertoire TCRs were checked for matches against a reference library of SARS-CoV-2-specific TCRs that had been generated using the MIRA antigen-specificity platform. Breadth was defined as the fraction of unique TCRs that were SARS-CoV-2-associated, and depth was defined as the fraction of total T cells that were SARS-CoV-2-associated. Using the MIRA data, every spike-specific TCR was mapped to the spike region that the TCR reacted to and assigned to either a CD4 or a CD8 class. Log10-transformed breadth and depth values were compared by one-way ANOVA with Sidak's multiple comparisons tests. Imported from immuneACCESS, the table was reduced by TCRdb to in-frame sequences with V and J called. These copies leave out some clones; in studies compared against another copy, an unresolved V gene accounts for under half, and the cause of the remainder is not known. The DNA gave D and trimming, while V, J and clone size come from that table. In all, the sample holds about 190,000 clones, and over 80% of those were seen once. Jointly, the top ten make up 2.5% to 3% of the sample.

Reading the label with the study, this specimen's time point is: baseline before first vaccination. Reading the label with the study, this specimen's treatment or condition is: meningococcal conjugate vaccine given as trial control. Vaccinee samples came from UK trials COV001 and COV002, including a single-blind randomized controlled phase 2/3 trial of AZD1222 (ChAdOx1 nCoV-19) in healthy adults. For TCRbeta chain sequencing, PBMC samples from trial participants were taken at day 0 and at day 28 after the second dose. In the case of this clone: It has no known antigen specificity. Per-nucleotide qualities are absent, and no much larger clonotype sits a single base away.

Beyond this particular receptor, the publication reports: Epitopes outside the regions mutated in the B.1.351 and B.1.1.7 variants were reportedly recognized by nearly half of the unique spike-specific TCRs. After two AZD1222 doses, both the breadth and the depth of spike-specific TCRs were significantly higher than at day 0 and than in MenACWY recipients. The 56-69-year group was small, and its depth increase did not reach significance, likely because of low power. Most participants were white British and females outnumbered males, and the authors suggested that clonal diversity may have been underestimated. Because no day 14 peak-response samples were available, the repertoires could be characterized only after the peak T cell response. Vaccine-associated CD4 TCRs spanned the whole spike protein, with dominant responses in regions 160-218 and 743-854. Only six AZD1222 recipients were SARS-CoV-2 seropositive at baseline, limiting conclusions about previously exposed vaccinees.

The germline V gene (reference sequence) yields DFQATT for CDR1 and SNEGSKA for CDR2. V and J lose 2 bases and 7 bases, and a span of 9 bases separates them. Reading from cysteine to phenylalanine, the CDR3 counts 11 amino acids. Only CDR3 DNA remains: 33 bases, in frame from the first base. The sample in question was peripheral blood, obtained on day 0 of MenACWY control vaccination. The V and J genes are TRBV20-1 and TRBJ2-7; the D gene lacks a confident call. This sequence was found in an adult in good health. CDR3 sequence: CSARSLGEQYF. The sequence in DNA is TGCAGTGCTAGAAGCCTTGGGGAGCAGTACTTC.